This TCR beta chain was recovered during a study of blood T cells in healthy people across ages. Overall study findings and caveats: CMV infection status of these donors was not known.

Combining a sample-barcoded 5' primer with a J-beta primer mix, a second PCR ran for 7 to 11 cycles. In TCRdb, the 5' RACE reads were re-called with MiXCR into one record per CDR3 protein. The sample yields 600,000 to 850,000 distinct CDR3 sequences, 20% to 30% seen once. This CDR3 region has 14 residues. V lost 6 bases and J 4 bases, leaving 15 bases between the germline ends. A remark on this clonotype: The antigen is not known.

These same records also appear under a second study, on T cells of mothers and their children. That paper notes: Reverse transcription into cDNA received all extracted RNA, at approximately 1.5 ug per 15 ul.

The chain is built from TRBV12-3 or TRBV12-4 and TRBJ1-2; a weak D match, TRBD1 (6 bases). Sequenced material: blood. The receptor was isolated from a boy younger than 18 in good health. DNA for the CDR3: TGTGCCAGCAGGCAGGGGAGTTCGGCCTATGGCTACACCTTC. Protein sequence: CASRQGSSAYGYTF.